Below, 25 T cell receptor beta chains from the same sample are listed, as sequenced in a study of response to subunit inactivated influenza vaccine. Each CDR3 protein is one row after TCRdb ran MiXCR on the RT-PCR reads. The sample records 150,000 to 200,000 distinct CDR3 sequences, roughly 12% being singletons. These same data were also listed under a study on T cells expressing NK-cell markers. That work contributes: Making the TCR beta cDNA relied on 5'RACE template switching with UMIs.

Sample: CD8+ T cells sorted from PBMCs, taken roughly 13 days after vaccination. The receptors shown here come from a man aged 45 to 65 who received an inactivated influenza vaccine.

The chain uses TRBV29-1 and TRBJ2-7, with 11 bases identical to TRBD1. Trimming took 1 base from V and 3 from J; bases not matched to a gene: 8. CDR3 size: 16 residues. Germline CDR1 SQVTM, CDR2 ANQGSEA. CDR3 in amino acids: CSVEARDRGNVYEQYF. In nucleotides, the CDR3 is TGCAGCGTTGAAGCCCGGGACAGGGGGAATGTCTACGAGCAGTACTTC.

There are a few counts of this clonotype. The chain combines TRBV29-1 with TRBJ2-1; D ambiguous. The germline gives CDR1 SQVTM, CDR2 ANQGSEA. V dropped 4 bases and J dropped 9 bases, with 10 bases sitting between them. The CDR3 runs 11 residues. This chain's CDR3 is CSVGVITEQFF. CDR3 DNA sequence: TGCAGCGTTGGAGTAATCACTGAGCAGTTCTTC.

In this sample, this clonotype turned up a few times. The chain uses TRBV6-5 and TRBJ1-6, with 11 bases that match TRBD1. V dropped 0 bases and J dropped 9; count of bases not matched to a gene: 7. The germline gives CDR1 MNHEY, CDR2 SVGAGI. The length of the CDR3 is 17 residues. The CDR3 sequence: CASSYSTPGTGGSPLHF. The DNA for the CDR3 is TGTGCCAGCAGTTACTCAACCCCCGGGACAGGGGGTTCACCCCTCCACTTT.

This clonotype turned up a few times. This chain links TRBV15 with TRBJ2-7; D is ambiguous. Germline loops: CDR1 LNHNV, CDR2 YYDKDF (reference sequence). Trimming shortened V by 3 bases and J by 2 bases, and 11 bases separated the two germline ends. CDR3 size: 14 residues. Here the CDR3 reads CATSRIEGTYEQYF. CDR3 DNA sequence: TGTGCCACCAGCAGGATTGAAGGGACCTACGAGCAGTACTTC.

There are many counts of this clonotype. The chain joins TRBV29-1 to TRBJ1-3; D perhaps matches TRBD1 (6 bases). The length of the CDR3 is 12 residues. The ends were cut back, 6 bases at V and 4 bases at J, with 10 bases in the middle. The germline gives CDR1 SQVTM, CDR2 ANQGSEA. This chain's CDR3 is CSVGTLGNTIYF. For the CDR3, the DNA is TGCAGCGTCGGGACATTAGGAAACACCATATATTTT.

The V gene is TRBV5-5, the J gene TRBJ2-1, with TRBD2 matching 9 bases. Per the germline V gene, CDR1 is SGHKS and CDR2 is YYEKEE (reference sequence). The ends lost 3 bases at V and 3 bases at J; junction bases unmatched: 4. The CDR3 consists of 15 residues. The DNA of the CDR3 is TGTGCCAGCAGCTCCAGACTAGCGGACTACAATGAGCAGTTCTTC. Its protein product is CASSSRLADYNEQFF.

The chain uses TRBV6-2 or TRBV6-3 and TRBJ1-1; no definite D call. Germline V lookup: CDR1 MNHEY, CDR2 SVGEGT. This CDR3 comprises 14 residues. Trimming removed 0 bases from V and 4 bases from J, with 9 bases in between. The CDR3 loop reads CASSYSSLSTEAFF. The DNA for the CDR3 is TGTGCCAGCAGTTACTCCTCGTTGAGCACTGAAGCTTTCTTT.

This clonotype was found once. The chain combines TRBV29-1 with TRBJ2-3, with a tentative D call TRBD1 (5 bases). V was shortened by 4 bases and J by 4 bases, with 9 bases between the two germline ends. This CDR3 contains 12 residues. CDR1 and CDR2 from the germline V gene are SQVTM and ANQGSEA. The CDR3 protein is CSVVGQPDTQYF. CDR3 sequence (DNA): TGCAGCGTTGTGGGGCAGCCAGATACGCAGTATTTT.

Here the CDR3 DNA reads TGTGCCAGTACCCCACCTGGCCATCACAATCAGCCCCAGCATTTT. Protein product: CASTPPGHHNQPQHF. The rearrangement links TRBV19 to TRBJ1-5; D remains ambiguous. Germline V gives CDR1 LNHDA, CDR2 SQIVND (reference sequence). V lost 7 bases to trimming and J lost 3 bases, with 16 bases between them. The CDR3 sequence is 15 residues long.

The chain links TRBV12-3 or TRBV12-4 to TRBJ2-6; D possibly corresponds to TRBD1 (6 bases). The V gene lost 5 bases and the J gene lost 4 bases, with 15 bases spanning the gap. The CDR3 sequence is 16 residues long. For the CDR3, the DNA is TGTGCCAGCAGTCTCCTAACAGGGACCGGGGCCAACGTCCTGACTTTC. This gives the protein CASSLLTGTGANVLTF.

This clonotype appeared many times. This sequence joins TRBV7-9 and TRBJ2-3; D remains ambiguous. In germline, CDR1 is SEHNR, CDR2 FQNEAQ (reference sequence). The CDR3 runs 14 residues. Trimming pared 7 bases from V and 2 bases from J, leaving 13 bases between. In nucleotides, the CDR3 is TGTGCCAGCAACCACGTAGGATACACAGATACGCAGTATTTT. Protein: CASNHVGYTDTQYF.

In this sample, this clonotype turned up many times. The gene calls are TRBV29-1 and TRBJ2-2, with D hard to call. Looked up from germline, CDR1 is SQVTM and CDR2 is ANQGSEA. The CDR3 runs to 12 residues. V was pared by 3 bases and J by 6 bases, with 8 bases between. CDR3 sequence (DNA): TGCAGCGTTGATAGTGTGGCCGGGGAGCTGTTTTTT. Its translation: CSVDSVAGELFF.

This clonotype was counted between two and nine times. The chain uses TRBV6-2 or TRBV6-3 and TRBJ2-7, with D possibly matching TRBD1 (5 bases). The CDR3 is made up of 12 amino acids. V lost 6 bases to trimming and J lost 0 bases, with 6 bases between them. Germline-derived CDR1 and CDR2 are MNHEY and SVGEGT. The CDR3 here is CASRTVSYEQYF. The CDR3 DNA follows: TGTGCCAGCAGGACAGTCTCCTACGAGCAGTACTTC.

This rearrangement joins TRBV28 to TRBJ2-1; D possibly corresponds to TRBD2 (6 bases). The germline V gene encodes CDR1 MDHEN and CDR2 SYDVKM. Trimming took 5 bases from V and 7 from J, leaving 27 bases between them. The CDR3 length is 18 residues. The CDR3 spells CASSPTDRGGPGGNEQFF. CDR3 nucleotides: TGTGCCAGCAGTCCGACAGACAGAGGCGGGCCTGGGGGGAATGAGCAGTTCTTC.

Points on this clonotype: Sequence at one end of the junction differs from germline and may be a read error. The chain employs TRBV27 and TRBJ1-6, with no clear D. The germline gives CDR1 MNHEY, CDR2 SMNVEV (reference sequence). The CDR3 spans 12 residues. The CDR3 spells CASSSGGSPLHF. The CDR3 DNA reads TGTGCGAGCAGCTCCGGAGGATCACCCCTCCACTTT.

The chain employs TRBV11-2 and TRBJ2-1; TRBD2 might be the D (5 bases). Trimming cost V 1 base and J 4 bases, with 11 bases left between them. Germline V gene sequence: CDR1 SGHAT, CDR2 FQNNGV. CDR3 length equals 15 residues. The CDR3 DNA reads as TGTGCCAGCAGCTTAGTCCGAGGGCGATACAATGAGCAGTTCTTC. Translation gives CASSLVRGRYNEQFF.

This rearrangement joins TRBV27 to TRBJ2-1; TRBD2 is a possible D gene (5 bases). In germline, CDR1 is MNHEY, CDR2 SMNVEV (reference sequence). The V and J ends lost 3 bases and 3 bases respectively, with 12 bases between them. CDR3 size: 15 residues. The CDR3 spells CASSLRAALYNEQFF. CDR3 in DNA: TGTGCCAGCAGTTTGAGGGCCGCCCTCTACAATGAGCAGTTCTTC.

The chain links TRBV10-3 to TRBJ2-3; D is undetermined. The J call is uncertain, as TRBJ1-5 better fits the DNA end. Germline V lookup: CDR1 ENHRY, CDR2 SYGVKD. The CDR3 runs 14 residues. The chain's CDR3 is CAISERTHTDTQHF. CDR3 nucleotide sequence: TGTGCCATCAGTGAAAGGACCCACACAGATACGCAGCATTTT.

This clonotype was recorded many times. The chain recombines TRBV5-1 with TRBJ2-7, with 9 bases that match TRBD1. CDR3 size: 14 residues. CDR1 SGHRS and CDR2 YFSETQ come from the germline V gene. The J segment lost 5 bases and the V segment lost 1 base, leaving 4 bases of the junction unmatched. The CDR3 spells CASSLTGGADEQYF. The CDR3 bases are TGCGCCAGCAGCTTGACAGGGGGCGCGGACGAGCAGTACTTC. Together with reference TRBV5-1 and TRBJ2-7, the CDR3 gives the full variable domain: KAGVTQTPRYLIKTRGQQVTLSCSPISGHRSVSWYQQTPGQGLQFLFEYFSETQRNKGNFPGRFSGRQFSNSRSEMNVSTLELGDSALYLCASSLTGGADEQYFGPGTRLTVT.

The chain couples TRBV18 to TRBJ1-2, with 7 bases matching TRBD1. The CDR3 spans 15 residues. V lost 4 bases, J lost 5 bases, and 10 bases stayed unmatched. Germline assignment: CDR1 KGHSH and CDR2 LQKENI. The CDR3 coding sequence is TGTGCCAGCTCACAGACCCCAGGGGGTTTTTATGGCTACACCTTC. Its translation: CASSQTPGGFYGYTF.

V is TRBV3-1 and J is TRBJ2-1, with no clear D. This CDR3 has 13 residues. V was trimmed by 3 bases and J by 8 bases, leaving 11 bases between them. The germline V gene has CDR1 LGHDT and CDR2 YNNKEL (reference sequence). This CDR3 is CASSQGWTYEQFF. Here the CDR3 DNA reads TGTGCCAGCAGCCAGGGCTGGACCTATGAGCAGTTCTTC.

This clonotype came up many times. J is TRBJ2-7 and V is TRBV27; D is ambiguous. Germline V lookup: CDR1 MNHEY, CDR2 SMNVEV (reference sequence). The CDR3 extends over 14 amino acids. V lost 6 bases and J 0 bases, leaving 12 bases between the germline ends. The CDR3 here is CASRPLGTSYEQYF. DNA of the CDR3: TGTGCCAGCAGGCCGCTTGGTACCTCCTACGAGCAGTACTTC.

In this sample, this clonotype turned up a few times. The V gene is TRBV15, the J gene TRBJ2-1; D unresolved. In germline, CDR1 is LNHNV, CDR2 YYDKDF (reference sequence). V was shortened by 5 bases and J by 3 bases, with 11 bases between the two germline ends. This CDR3 is 14 amino acids long. For the CDR3, the DNA is TGTGCCACCAGCGAGCGTAGGAACTACAATGAGCAGTTCTTC. Its protein is CATSERRNYNEQFF.

This clonotype was found a few times. This sequence joins TRBV9 and TRBJ2-7; TRBD2 might be the D (6 bases). The germline V and J ends were trimmed by 3 bases and 0 bases, with 7 bases remaining between them. There are 13 residues in the CDR3. The germline V gene encodes CDR1 SGDLS and CDR2 YYNGEE. CDR3 in DNA: TGTGCCAGCAGCGGGACTACCTCCTACGAGCAGTACTTC. Translation gives CASSGTTSYEQYF.

This clonotype was picked up a small number of times. CDR3 nucleotide sequence: TGTGCCATCAGCTCCGGGACAGGGTCCTACGAGCAGTACTTC. Encoded protein: CAISSGTGSYEQYF. The rearrangement uses TRBV10-3 and TRBJ2-7; 9 nucleotides match TRBD1. V shed 6 bases and J 1 base; nucleotides not matched to a gene: 4. Germline CDR1 ENHRY, CDR2 SYGVKD. The CDR3 contains 14 residues.